This TCR beta chain was observed in a study of blood T cell repertoires in COVID-19 (dated by TCRdb to the early 2020s). Broadly, across the study: Samples covering the acute and convalescent phases of COVID-19 were provided by collaborators in the United States, Italy and Spain. The prospective study material was composed of cDNA or gDNA derived from T cells, B-cell-depleted T cells, or PBMCs. The dataset comprised deeply sampled blood TCRbeta repertoires from subjects exposed to, actively infected with, or recovered from COVID-19. A freely available public database, intended as a resource for researchers studying the immune response to SARS-CoV-2, is where the repertoires were released. Samples were obtained from the ongoing ImmuneRACE study (first 160 participants) and from about 1,300 subjects provided by 6 global collaborators. A de-identified subject ID, COVID-19 status, age in years and sex were almost always included in the sample metadata. Where available, HLA class I and class II types were taken from metadata supplied by the sample provider and were not determined by assay-based typing.

TCRbeta CDR3 regions were amplified from genomic DNA using the immunoSEQ Assay, a bias-controlled multiplex PCR. As for the original processing: Within the assay, amplification of reference gene primers was used to estimate how many nucleated cells each sample contained. To quantify the absolute abundance of each unique TCRbeta CDR3 rearrangement, sequence reads were collapsed and filtered. Productive Simpson clonality was computed per sample as the square root of Simpson's diversity index over productive rearrangements. TCRdb took this table from immuneACCESS and kept in-frame rearrangements with V and J called. Such tables lack part of the clones; where checked against another copy, unresolved V genes explain under half of the gap, and the rest is unexplained. V, J and clone size are taken as reported in that table, and D and trimming were inferred from the DNA itself. Here the sample has 250,000 to 300,000 clones; over 65% occur a single time. The ten most abundant clones make up under 5.5% of the sample.

Another Seattle source contributed samples from volunteer blood donors who had recovered from COVID-19. Collaborating institutions collected whole blood in K2EDTA tubes following their own protocols. Collaborator samples were shipped for TCRbeta analysis as frozen whole blood, isolated PBMCs, or DNA extracted from either sample type. Overall results and qualifications from the work: The amount of clinical and demographic metadata varied by source and participant and was provided uncurated.

Remarks on this clone: Its binding antigen is unknown. There are no base qualities to consult, and no much larger clone falls within one base.

From the cysteine up to the phenylalanine, the CDR3 has a length of 16 residues. Kept here is only the CDR3 DNA, which spans 48 bases and is read in frame from base 1. After removal of 6 bases from V and 3 bases from J, the junction retains 11 bases not matched to a gene. Reading the germline V gene gives CDR1 SGHAT and CDR2 FQNNGV. The sequence derives from a man in his fifties or sixties who had recovered from COVID-19. Sequenced: peripheral blood. Here the chain combines TRBV11-2 and TRBJ2-7, and TRBD1 matches 10 of the central bases. DNA sequence: TGTGCCAGCAGACGAGGGGCGGGGACAGGGGTCTACGAGCAGTACTTC. The resulting protein is CASRRGAGTGVYEQYF.